This paragraph covers one T cell receptor (beta chain) sequence. TCRdb reprocessed the 5' RACE reads and keeps a single row for each CDR3 protein, giving no DNA. Its listing shows around 230,000 distinct CDR3 sequences. The CDR3 has 15 amino acids. Germline CDR1 is SGHRS and CDR2 is YFSETQ. One blood sample of roughly 2.5 ml was taken from each donor. This specimen belongs to a study of monozygotic twins with inflammatory bowel disease. The sequencing sample was made of blood. The receptor comes from a human donor with ulcerative colitis or Crohn's disease, or a healthy co-twin of an affected twin (not recorded which). V usage is TRBV5-1 and J usage is TRBJ2-1; no DNA is available, so the TRBD2 call from TCRdb remains unchecked. The CDR3 is CASSYRTSGGDEQFF.